This T cell receptor beta chain was obtained from a study of blood T cells in healthy people across ages. Staff drew approximately 9.7 milliliters of peripheral blood from each donor. PBMCs were isolated at a quantity of at least 7 million per sample. Points on this clonotype: An end of the junction does not agree with germline; a read error may underlie this.

A J-beta primer mix and a sample-barcoded 5' primer were used in a second PCR of about 7 to 12 cycles. TCRdb passed the 5' RACE reads through MiXCR, listing each CDR3 protein once. This sample carries around 1,000,000 distinct CDR3 sequences, approximately 38% of them seen once, and the ten largest clones take about 12%. This clonotype was sampled from a man between 18 and 35 years old in good health. The sample comprised blood.

CDR3 sequence reads: CAGSQSVDEQYF. The DNA for the CDR3 is TGCGCCGGCAGCCAATCGGTTGATGAGCAGTACTTC. The chain carries TRBV4-1 and TRBJ2-5; D unresolved. The CDR3 extends over 12 amino acids. CDR1 is MGHRA, CDR2 YSYEKL, per germline.